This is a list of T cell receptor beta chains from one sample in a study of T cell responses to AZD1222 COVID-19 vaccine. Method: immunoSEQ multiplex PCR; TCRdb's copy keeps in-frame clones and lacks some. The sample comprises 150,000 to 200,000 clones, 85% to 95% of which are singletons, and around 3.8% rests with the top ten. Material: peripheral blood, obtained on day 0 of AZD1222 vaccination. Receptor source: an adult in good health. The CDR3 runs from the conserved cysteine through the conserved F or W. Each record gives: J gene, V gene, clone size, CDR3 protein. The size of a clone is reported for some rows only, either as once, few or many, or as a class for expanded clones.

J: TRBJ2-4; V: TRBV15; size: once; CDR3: CATTHIAGRGRISAKNIQYF
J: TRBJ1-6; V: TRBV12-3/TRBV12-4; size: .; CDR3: CASSFRFGAPLHF
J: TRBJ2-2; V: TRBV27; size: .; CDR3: CASSFGEPGELFF
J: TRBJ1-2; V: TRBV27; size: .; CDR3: CAVYSLRGYTF
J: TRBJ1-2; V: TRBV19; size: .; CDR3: CASSRQGAGYGYTF
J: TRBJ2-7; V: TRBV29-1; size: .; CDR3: CSVGTGKGYEQYF
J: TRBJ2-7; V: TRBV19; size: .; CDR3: CATRDRVYEQYF
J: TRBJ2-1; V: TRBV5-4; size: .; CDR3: CASSYSGTGLGEQFF
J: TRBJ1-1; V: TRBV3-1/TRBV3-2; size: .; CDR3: CASRGRTEAFF
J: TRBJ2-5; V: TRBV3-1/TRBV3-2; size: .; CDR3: CASSQGLAGAPETQYF
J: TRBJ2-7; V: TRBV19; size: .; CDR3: CASSGTSGIPYEQYF
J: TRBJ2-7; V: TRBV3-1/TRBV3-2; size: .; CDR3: CASSQMATTYEQYF
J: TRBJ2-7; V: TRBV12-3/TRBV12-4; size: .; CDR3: CASSDLRGEQYF
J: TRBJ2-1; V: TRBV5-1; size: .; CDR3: CASSFGEYEQFF
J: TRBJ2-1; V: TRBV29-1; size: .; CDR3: CSVTRSGRVYNEQFF
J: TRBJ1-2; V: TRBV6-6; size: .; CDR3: CASSYSVRGEDGYTF
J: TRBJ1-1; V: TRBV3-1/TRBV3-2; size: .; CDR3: CASSQRLRDGGGTEAFF
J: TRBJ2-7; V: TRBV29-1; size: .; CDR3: CSVELVERYYEQYF
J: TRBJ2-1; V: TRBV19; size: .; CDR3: CASSRGLAGEYNEQFF